The clone carrying this T cell receptor beta chain was detected only a few times. Antigen specificity is unknown. The J segment lost 1 base and the V segment lost 8 bases, leaving 10 bases of the junction unmatched. The germline V gene has CDR1 SQVTM and CDR2 ANQGSEA. The CDR3 is 14 residues long. The PCR made use of 60 Vbeta and 13 Jbeta primers. Assay used: immunoSEQ multiplex PCR; TCRdb lists only in-frame clones, some missing. Among about 120,000 clones, roughly 17% were seen once, and the ten largest hold about 3%. The sample comes from a study of cytomegalovirus exposure and HLA in healthy donors. Study information: In a previous analysis, approximately 110 million unique TCR beta sequences were found from about 179 million T cells. Study-level results: An analysis that came later showed most CMV-associated TCR beta chains appearing HLA-restricted. A previous analysis found most TCR beta V segments productive roughly 90% or roughly 30% of the time. A later analysis reportedly identified an Asian-associated ancestry cluster as carrying fewer N-insertions than the 666-donor mean.

The origin of this receptor is a female donor in good health and CMV-seropositive. The specimen sequenced was PBMCs. The V call is TRBV29-1, the J call TRBJ2-5; TRBD2 matches 7 bases. The CDR3 sequence is CSSRPSGTQETQYF. The CDR3 DNA sequence: TGCAGCTCCCGGCCTAGCGGAACCCAAGAGACCCAGTACTTC.